The 9 T cell receptor beta chains in this list originate from one sample, sequenced in a study of human T cells and chemical hapten exposure. TCRdb passed the RACE reads through MiXCR, listing each CDR3 protein once. The table records about 42,000 distinct CDR3 sequences, about an eighth of them present only once. Time point of the sample: pre-sensitization, week 0. Indicated treatment: therapeutic diphenylcyclopropenone sensitization with weekly scalp DPC. The source material was whole blood, sampled in connection with sensitization to the hapten diphenylcyclopropenone (DPC). The receptor source for this set is a woman aged 25 to 39 with alopecia areata. Some clones in this sample may be carry-over from other donors' samples.

This clonotype was observed many times. This sequence joins TRBV7-6 and TRBJ2-1; D gene ambiguous. CDR1 SGHVS and CDR2 FNYEAQ come from the germline V gene. The CDR3 has 13 residues. Trimming removed 5 bases from V and 9 bases from J, with 14 bases in between. The CDR3: CASSRGRALEQFF. In nucleotides, the CDR3 is TGTGCCAGCAGCCGAGGTAGAGCGCTTGAGCAGTTCTTC.

This clonotype was detected a few times. The rearrangement uses TRBV2 and TRBJ2-1; 7 bases fit TRBD2. Germline V CDR1 and CDR2: SNHLY, FYNNEI. The CDR3 runs to 14 residues. Germline trimming cut 7 bases from V and 2 bases from J; bases unmatched to any gene: 5. The CDR3 sequence: CASMRRETYNEQFF. The CDR3 coding sequence is TGTGCCAGCATGCGGCGGGAGACCTACAATGAGCAGTTCTTC.

In this sample, this clonotype turned up a few times. The V gene is TRBV11-2, the J gene TRBJ2-2; perhaps TRBD2 as D (5 bases). Germline CDR1 SGHAT, CDR2 FQNNGV. This CDR3 is built from 15 residues. With 1 base removed from V and 5 bases from J, the gap between germline ends came to 11 bases. This CDR3 reads CASSLVGKATGELFF. CDR3 sequence (DNA): TGTGCCAGCAGCTTAGTCGGGAAAGCAACCGGGGAGCTGTTTTTT.

The chain has TRBV27 and TRBJ2-2, with D uncertain. The germline CDR1 and CDR2 sequences are MNHEY and SMNVEV (reference sequence). This CDR3 comprises 14 residues. V gave up 8 bases and J gave up 1 base, with 11 bases separating them. CDR3 loop: CASLAPLNTGELFF. In DNA, the CDR3 is TGTGCCAGCTTGGCACCGCTGAACACCGGGGAGCTGTTTTTT.

At least ten counts were recorded for this clonotype. The V gene is TRBV29-1, the J gene TRBJ2-3; D remains unclear. Germline-derived CDR1 and CDR2 are SQVTM and ANQGSEA. The length of the CDR3 is 11 residues. Trimming took 3 bases from V and 4 from J, leaving 5 bases between them. This CDR3 is CSVDSPDTQYF. DNA of the CDR3: TGCAGCGTTGACAGCCCAGATACGCAGTATTTT.

The chain employs TRBV5-1 and TRBJ2-3; TRBD1 is a possible D gene (6 bases). V lost 0 bases and J 0 bases, leaving 20 bases between the germline ends. The CDR3 is 19 amino acids. Per germline, CDR1 SGHRS and CDR2 YFSETQ. CDR3 nucleotide sequence: TGCGCCAGCAGCTTGGTTCGGTCAGGGGCTGCGCTAAGCACAGATACGCAGTATTTT. It specifies CASSLVRSGAALSTDTQYF.

This clonotype has at least ten counts. The chain uses TRBV7-8 and TRBJ1-4, with unresolved D. V was trimmed by 5 bases and J by 7 bases, leaving 14 bases between them. Germline CDR1 SGHVS, CDR2 FQNEAQ. This CDR3 spans 14 amino acids. CDR3 amino acids: CASSHQIQVEKLFF. DNA of the CDR3: TGTGCCAGCAGCCACCAGATCCAAGTTGAAAAACTGTTTTTT.

The chain links TRBV9 to TRBJ2-3; no firm D call. V was trimmed by 3 bases and J by 2 bases, leaving 4 bases between them. The CDR3 consists of 12 residues. From germline, CDR1 is SGDLS and CDR2 YYNGEE. For the CDR3, the DNA is TGTGCCAGCAGCGAACCCACAGATACGCAGTATTTT. Its protein is CASSEPTDTQYF. The full variable domain, rest sourced from reference TRBV9 and TRBJ2-3, is DSGVTQTPKHLITATGQRVTLRCSPRSGDLSVYWYQQSLDQGLQFLIQYYNGEERAKGNILERFSAQQFPDLHSELNLSSLELGDSALYFCASSEPTDTQYFGPGTRLTVL.

This clonotype has just a few counts. The CDR3 protein is CASSKSYGGTEAFF. As DNA, the CDR3 is TGTGCCAGCAGTAAATCGTACGGGGGCACTGAAGCTTTCTTT. V usage is TRBV6-4 and J usage is TRBJ1-1, with a possible D match to TRBD1 (5 bases). The germline CDR1 and CDR2 sequences are MRHNA and SNTAGT. Trimming removed 5 bases at V and 4 bases at J, with 14 bases between. There are 14 residues in the CDR3.